Listed here is a single T cell receptor (beta chain). This receptor's antigen is unknown. There are no base qualities to consult, and no much larger clone falls within one base. The sample belongs to a study of T cells in Graves' hyperthyroidism and ophthalmopathy (dated by TCRdb to between 2017 and 2020). Concerning the study at large: Peripheral blood samples were taken at initial diagnosis, before any treatment was given. The 95 to 100 discovery patients were randomly divided into training and test sets at a 7:3 ratio. After blood sampling, hyperthyroidism patients were treated with methimazole at a starting dose of 30 mg daily, and ophthalmopathy patients were treated with high-dose intravenous methylprednisolone. An independent validation cohort of under 20 hyperthyroidism patients and approximately 16 patients who later progressed to ophthalmopathy tested prospective prediction of ophthalmopathy. The paper reports TCR Vbeta CDR3 sequencing of 135 peripheral blood samples: 43 ophthalmopathy, roughly 74 hyperthyroidism and around 17 progressor patients. To identify distinguishing TCR V-J signatures, a discovery cohort of about 100 patients was used, comprising 40 to 45 with Graves' ophthalmopathy and 57 with stable Graves' hyperthyroidism. In about 6 Graves' hyperthyroidism patients, the study also compared T-cell repertoires from thyroid tissue with T-cell repertoires from blood.

CDR1 and CDR2, per the germline V gene, are SGHVS and FNYEAQ. Taken from cysteine to phenylalanine, the CDR3 has 14 residues. The retained sequence is limited to the CDR3, 42 bases, with the frame set at the first base. The junction carries 9 bases between V and J, which are trimmed by 0 bases and 3 bases respectively. Study-wide conclusions, independent of this receptor: Most expanded thyroid clonotypes (frequency above 0.001) were also detected in blood, suggesting blood repertoires may reflect thyroid immune responses. In validation, the model predicted progression to ophthalmopathy a median of 6.5 months before onset, with roughly 68% sensitivity and 72.22% specificity. No statistical method was used to set the sample size in advance, and investigators knew the group allocation. In cross-validation, a model built on a 13 V-J signature told ophthalmopathy apart from stable hyperthyroidism with just under 90% sensitivity and roughly 81% specificity, and in testing the same model reached 80%/75%.

TCR beta CDR3 regions were amplified from RNA transcripts. The TCR CDR3 was subjected to a first round of RT-PCR using the HTBI primer set and the Qiagen OneStep RT-PCR kit. The libraries were constructed in a second round of multiplex PCR and then size-selected and purified. Paired-end sequencing of the libraries was performed with 100 bp reads on an Illumina HiSeq2000. From the authors' description of their analysis: Raw data were processed with SOAPnuke, discarding reads with adapters, uncalled bases, mean Phred below 15, or no exact constant-primer or identifier match. High-quality paired reads were merged using COPE v1.2.5, and each unique nucleotide sequence was defined as a clonotype. MiTCR v1.1 was used to align the clonotypes against IMGT TRBV, TRBD and TRBJ reference segments. The analysis was restricted to V-J combinations with a frequency above 0.0001, which together covered approximately 99% of the repertoires. The TCS score was defined as the ratio of F50 (clonal expansion) to E x V (chaos), calculated using BLOSUM62-based TCRdist between CDR3 peptides within each V-J. Welch's t-statistics and random forest reduced some 510 V-J features to about 13, which were used in a naive Bayes classifier (R e1071). The public reads were reprocessed in TCRdb via fastp at Q25 and MiXCR, keeping in-frame beta chains. Each CDR3 protein gets just one entry, which takes the most common genes and DNA from the rows behind it. The V and J calls shown here were made by TCRdb, not taken from the authors' results. The sample table holds around 250,000 distinct CDR3 sequences, of which 16% were seen once. The leading ten clones occupy around 26% of the sample.

Ophthalmopathy patients had moderately to severely active disease, Clinical Activity Score of at least 3, NOSPECS grade of at least 4, and duration under 3 months. The study excluded patients with uncontrolled infections, other autoimmune diseases, pregnancy or lactation. Clinical symptoms, serum thyroxine and TRAb, thyroid ultrasound, and orbital computed tomography formed the basis for the diagnoses. Ficoll-Paque density gradient centrifugation was used to isolate PBMCs from under 11 ml of fresh peripheral blood. Trizol reagent was used to extract total RNA, and RNA quality was then checked on an Agilent 2100 Bioanalyzer.

Recombination connected TRBV7-6 to TRBJ2-7, with the identity of the D gene unclear. The sequencing sample was made of blood. The sequence was collected from a woman aged 18 to 35 with Graves' ophthalmopathy. The nucleotide sequence reads TGTGCCAGCAGCTTAGCTAGTGCGAACTACGAGCAGTACTTC. It translates to CASSLASANYEQYF.